This TCR beta chain stems from a study of blood T cell repertoires in COVID-19. Study details: PBMCs, B-cell-depleted T cells, or T cells provided the cDNA or gDNA that made up the material.

This CDR3 is 15 amino acids long. Authors' data handling: Counts of nucleated cells, estimated from reference gene primer amplification, were obtained. Libraries were prepared by immunoSEQ multiplex PCR; TCRdb keeps only in-frame clonotypes and omits some of them. For V, J and clone size, that table is used; D and trimming come from the DNA. Of about 240,000 clones detected, approximately 82% appear once; the ten largest clones hold about 3.2%. Sequenced input: peripheral blood. The clonotype was recovered from a woman under 30 with acute or convalescent COVID-19. The chain combines TRBV21-1 with TRBJ2-1; the D call in the table, TRBD1, was not verified against the DNA. TRBV21-1 is a known pseudogene. Written as DNA, the CDR3 is TGTGCCAGCAGCAAAGGGGCTACCTTTCGGAATGAGCAGTTCTTC. It translates to CASSKGATFRNEQFF.